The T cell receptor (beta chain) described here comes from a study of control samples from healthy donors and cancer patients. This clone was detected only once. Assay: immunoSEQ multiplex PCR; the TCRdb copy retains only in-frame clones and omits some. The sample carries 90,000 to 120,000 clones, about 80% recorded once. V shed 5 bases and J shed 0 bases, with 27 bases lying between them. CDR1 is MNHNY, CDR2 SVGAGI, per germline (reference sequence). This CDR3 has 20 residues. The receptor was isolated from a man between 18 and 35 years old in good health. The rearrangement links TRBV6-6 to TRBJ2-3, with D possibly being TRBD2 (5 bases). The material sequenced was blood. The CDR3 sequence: CASSHTSPGGHSSSTDTQYF. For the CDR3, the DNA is TGTGCCAGCAGTCACACCTCCCCAGGCGGGCATTCCTCTAGCACAGATACGCAGTATTTT.